What follows are 27 T cell receptor beta chains derived from one specimen sequenced in a study of cytomegalovirus exposure and HLA in healthy donors. PCR was performed using 60 Vbeta and 13 Jbeta primers. Here immunoSEQ multiplex PCR was the method, and the copy in TCRdb shows in-frame clones only, minus some. The table has some 180,000 clones, about 81% seen once. Sequencing was carried out using PBMCs. The receptor set was obtained from a man aged 35-49 years in good health and CMV-seronegative.

This clone has just a few counts. This sequence joins TRBV30 and TRBJ1-1; D gene unclear. Germline V gene data show CDR1 as GTSNPN and CDR2 as SVGIG (reference sequence). V lost 4 bases and J lost 5, with 11 bases in between. This CDR3 is built from 12 residues. The CDR3 reads CAWTPAGTEAFF. The CDR3 DNA sequence: TGTGCCTGGACCCCGGCCGGGACTGAAGCTTTCTTT. Combining the CDR3 with reference TRBV30 and TRBJ1-1 gives the whole variable domain SQTIHQWPATLVQPVGSPLSLECTVEGTSNPNLYWYRQAAGRGLQLLFYSVGIGQISSEVPQNLSASRPQDRQFILSSKKLLLSDSGFYLCAWTPAGTEAFFGQGTRLTVV.

The chain uses TRBV30 and TRBJ1-1; weak D call: TRBD1 (5 bases). The CDR3 loop spans 14 amino acids. Germline lookup yields CDR1 GTSNPN and CDR2 SVGIG (reference sequence). Trimming took off 0 bases at V and 0 bases at J, with 8 bases between the two ends. The chain's CDR3 is CAWSVLGVNTEAFF. CDR3 bases: TGTGCCTGGAGTGTATTAGGGGTGAACACTGAAGCTTTCTTT. The full variable domain, with the rest looked up from reference TRBV30 and TRBJ1-1, is SQTIHQWPATLVQPVGSPLSLECTVEGTSNPNLYWYRQAAGRGLQLLFYSVGIGQISSEVPQNLSASRPQDRQFILSSKKLLLSDSGFYLCAWSVLGVNTEAFFGQGTRLTVV.

The genes are TRBV6-1 and TRBJ2-7; D may be TRBD1 (6 bases). The V and J ends lost 7 bases and 1 base respectively, with 11 bases between them. The CDR3 sequence is 13 residues long. Germline V CDR1 and CDR2: MNHNS, SASEGT. CDR3 coding DNA: TGTGCCAGCAAGATGGGGGCGTCCTACGAGCAGTACTTC. Protein sequence: CASKMGASYEQYF.

Comments on this clone: One junction end does not reproduce the germline sequence, and a read error may be involved. The chain links TRBV5-4 to TRBJ1-1, with D maybe TRBD1 (5 bases). The CDR3 has 14 residues. CDR1 is SGHNT and CDR2 is YYREEE in the germline V gene (reference sequence). The CDR3 region is CASRLRGTKIEAFF. In nucleotides, the CDR3 is TGTGCTAGCAGATTGCGGGGGACCAAGATTGAAGCTTTCTTT.

The rearrangement links TRBV7-2 to TRBJ1-2, with D maybe TRBD1 (5 bases). Trimming cost V 5 bases and J 4 bases, with 14 bases left between them. The CDR3 consists of 14 residues. Germline V gene sequence: CDR1 SGHTA, CDR2 FQGNSA. This chain's CDR3 is CASSPYRNFYGYTF. The CDR3 DNA sequence: TGTGCCAGCAGCCCATACAGGAATTTCTATGGCTACACCTTC.

The chain recombines TRBV18 with TRBJ1-2; D remains unclear. CDR3 length: 13 residues. Germline loops: CDR1 KGHSH, CDR2 LQKENI. The V end lost 3 bases, the J end lost 5 bases, and 10 bases lay between the germline ends. For the CDR3, the DNA is TGTGCCAGCTCACCCCGGAGGGAATATGGCTACACCTTC. This codes for CASSPRREYGYTF. Complete variable domain (other parts from reference TRBV18 and TRBJ1-2): NAGVMQNPRHLVRRRGQEARLRCSPMKGHSHVYWYRQLPEEGLKFMVYLQKENIIDESGMPKERFSAEFPKEGPSILRIQQVVRGDSAAYFCASSPRREYGYTFGSGTRLTVV.

The CDR3 is CASSLDTTGGLETQYF. The CDR3 DNA sequence: TGTGCCAGCAGCTTAGACACGACAGGGGGGTTGGAGACCCAGTACTTC. This chain uses TRBV7-2 with TRBJ2-5; 9 nucleotides agree with TRBD1. The CDR3 is 16 amino acids. Germline V gene sequence: CDR1 SGHTA, CDR2 FQGNSA. Trimming at V came to 1 base and at J to 5 bases, leaving 8 bases not matched to a gene.

The rearrangement uses TRBV29-1 and TRBJ2-4; 10 bases line up with TRBD1. Germline values: CDR1 SQVTM, CDR2 ANQGSEA. The CDR3 runs 12 residues. Trimming cost V 5 bases and J 6 bases; bases outside gene matches: 1. This CDR3 reads CSVRTGGNIQYF. The CDR3 bases are TGCAGCGTTAGGACAGGGGGAAACATTCAGTACTTC.

A single count supports this clone. The sample contains more than one DNA sequence encoding this CDR3. V usage is TRBV5-8 and J usage is TRBJ1-5, with D possibly being TRBD1 (6 bases). From germline, CDR1 is SGHTS and CDR2 YDEGEE. The V end was cut by 4 bases, the J end by 5 bases, with 13 bases between. The CDR3 is made up of 14 amino acids. This CDR3 reads CASSPYRADQPQHF. In DNA, the CDR3 is TGTGCCAGCAGCCCATACAGGGCCGATCAGCCCCAGCATTTT.

The V and J genes are TRBV5-1 and TRBJ2-6, with TRBD1 matching over 9 bases. J was trimmed by 0 bases and V by 2 bases; bases with no gene match: 3. The CDR3 consists of 17 residues. Germline CDR1 and CDR2: SGHRS and YFSETQ. CDR3 region: CASSFRTGVSGANVLTF. For the CDR3, the DNA is TGCGCCAGCAGCTTCCGGACAGGGGTCTCTGGGGCCAACGTCCTGACTTTC.

The DNA of the CDR3 is TGTGCCAGCTCATCATCAGCCACTAGGTCCTCCTACGAGCAGTACTTC. It specifies CASSSSATRSSYEQYF. V is TRBV18 and J is TRBJ2-7, with D possibly TRBD2 on 5 matching bases. Germline V gene lookup returns CDR1 KGHSH and CDR2 LQKENI. The CDR3 loop spans 16 amino acids. Trimming took off 5 bases at V and 0 bases at J, with 17 bases between the two ends.

This chain uses TRBV5-1 with TRBJ2-4; a possible D gene is TRBD1 (5 bases). Trimming removed 0 bases from V and 5 bases from J, with 12 bases in between. CDR3 length: 15 residues. Germline values: CDR1 SGHRS, CDR2 YFSETQ. The CDR3 coding sequence is TGCGCCAGCAGCTTGGAGGCCAGGGTCGAAAACATTCAGTACTTC. Amino acid sequence: CASSLEARVENIQYF.

This clone was counted only a few times. V is TRBV6-5 and J is TRBJ2-1, with 10 bases aligning to TRBD2. Germline V gene sequence: CDR1 MNHEY, CDR2 SVGAGI. The CDR3 runs to 15 residues. The junction had 8 bases not matched to a gene; V was cut back by 4 bases and J by 8 bases. CDR3 loop: CASSLERGGIDEQFF. CDR3 bases: TGTGCCAGCAGTTTAGAGCGGGGGGGTATCGATGAGCAGTTCTTC.

This chain joins TRBV18 and TRBJ1-4; D unresolved. The V and J ends lost 3 bases and 0 bases respectively, with 2 bases between them. CDR3 length: 13 amino acids. Germline V gene data show CDR1 as KGHSH and CDR2 as LQKENI. CDR3 sequence (DNA): TGTGCCAGCTCACCCGCAACTAATGAAAAACTGTTTTTT. This encodes CASSPATNEKLFF. The full variable domain, rest sourced from reference TRBV18 and TRBJ1-4, is NAGVMQNPRHLVRRRGQEARLRCSPMKGHSHVYWYRQLPEEGLKFMVYLQKENIIDESGMPKERFSAEFPKEGPSILRIQQVVRGDSAAYFCASSPATNEKLFFGSGTQLSVL.

The chain carries TRBV4-3 and TRBJ2-7, with D possibly TRBD1 on 6 matching bases. Germline V gene data show CDR1 as LGHNA and CDR2 as YSLEER. V was clipped by 0 bases and J by 4 bases, with 13 bases between them. CDR3 length equals 15 residues. The CDR3 bases are TGCGCCAGCAGCCAAGAAGGACAGCCTCCGTACGAGCAGTACTTC. Translation gives CASSQEGQPPYEQYF.

The chain combines TRBV5-1 with TRBJ2-5; D may be TRBD2 (6 bases). V lost 0 bases, J lost 5 bases, and 14 bases lay in between. Germline V gene data show CDR1 as SGHRS and CDR2 as YFSETQ. This CDR3 has 15 amino acids. The CDR3 protein is CASSLELAHRETQYF. The CDR3 region has the DNA TGCGCCAGCAGCTTGGAACTAGCTCACCGGGAGACCCAGTACTTC.

The genes are TRBV6-6 and TRBJ1-1; D not resolved. Looked up from germline, CDR1 is MNHNY and CDR2 is SVGAGI (reference sequence). The CDR3 loop spans 14 amino acids. V was clipped by 9 bases and J by 1 base, with 15 bases between them. The CDR3 region is CASALRAGNTEAFF. DNA of the CDR3: TGTGCCAGTGCCCTGAGGGCTGGGAACACTGAAGCTTTCTTT.

The chain carries TRBV27 and TRBJ2-7; D might be TRBD1 (6 bases). Germline lookup yields CDR1 MNHEY and CDR2 SMNVEV (reference sequence). The CDR3 consists of 15 residues. With 0 bases removed from V and 2 bases from J, the gap between germline ends came to 11 bases. CDR3 sequence: CASSLSTGYPYEQYF. CDR3 in DNA: TGTGCCAGCAGTTTATCAACAGGGTACCCCTACGAGCAGTACTTC.

The chain is built from TRBV5-6 and TRBJ1-2; D gene ambiguous. V lost 4 bases to trimming and J lost 8 bases, with 12 bases between them. Germline CDR1 and CDR2: SGHDT and YYEEEE. The CDR3 loop spans 12 amino acids. The CDR3: CASSRKADGYTF. Here the CDR3 DNA reads TGTGCCAGCAGCAGAAAAGCGGACGGCTACACCTTC.

DNA of the CDR3: TGTGCCAGCAGTCCGGACAGGGGTGGTCAGCCCCAGCATTTT. It is translated as CASSPDRGGQPQHF. The chain recombines TRBV2 with TRBJ1-5; 9 bases are shared with TRBD1. This CDR3 has 14 residues. Germline V gene lookup returns CDR1 SNHLY and CDR2 FYNNEI. Trimming removed 5 bases from V and 6 bases from J; junction bases left unmatched: 5.

This clone was observed a handful of times. The rearrangement joins TRBV4-3 to TRBJ2-1, with 12 bases matching TRBD2. This CDR3 is 17 amino acids long. CDR1 is LGHNA, CDR2 YSLEER, per germline. Germline trimming cut 0 bases from V and 2 bases from J; bases unmatched to any gene: 2. The CDR3 coding sequence is TGCGCCAGCAGCCAAGAGACTAGCGGGGGTCCCTACAATGAGCAGTTCTTC. Translated, it gives CASSQETSGGPYNEQFF.

The genes are TRBV10-3 and TRBJ2-7; 8 bases align to TRBD1. Germline CDR1 and CDR2: ENHRY and SYGVKD. CDR3 size: 13 residues. The junction had 3 bases not matched to a gene; V was cut back by 3 bases and J by 5 bases. The CDR3 DNA is TGTGCCATCAGTGACAGGGGGCCGGACGAGCAGTACTTC. It codes for CAISDRGPDEQYF.

V gene TRBV19 combines with J gene TRBJ1-4; D is unclear. Trimming pared 5 bases from V and 5 bases from J, leaving 12 bases between. This CDR3 has 14 amino acids. CDR1 is LNHDA, CDR2 SQIVND, per germline (reference sequence). The CDR3 spells CASSPSGFNEKLFF. CDR3 nucleotides: TGTGCCAGTAGTCCCTCAGGATTCAATGAAAAACTGTTTTTT.

This sequence joins TRBV2 and TRBJ2-3; the match to TRBD2 covers 7 bases. Germline CDR1 and CDR2: SNHLY and FYNNEI. The CDR3 spans 14 residues. J lost 6 bases, V lost 10 bases, and 13 bases had no gene match. CDR3 nucleotide sequence: TGTGCCAACTCTCCGGGGGGAAGGGGCGATACGCAGTATTTT. This gives the protein CANSPGGRGDTQYF.

This chain links TRBV29-1 with TRBJ2-5, with D tentatively TRBD2 (5 bases). The ends were cut back, 2 bases at V and 0 bases at J, with 13 bases in the middle. Germline CDR1 is SQVTM and CDR2 is ANQGSEA. The CDR3 sequence is 15 residues long. The CDR3 DNA reads as TGCAGCGTTGAAAAGCCTTCCGGGAACCAAGAGACCCAGTACTTC. It specifies CSVEKPSGNQETQYF.

This chain uses TRBV28 with TRBJ1-1; a weak D match, TRBD1 (5 bases). The V and J ends lost 8 bases and 1 base respectively, with 8 bases between them. This CDR3 spans 12 amino acids. CDR1 is MDHEN and CDR2 is SYDVKM in the germline V gene. The CDR3 sequence: CASAGPNTEAFF. CDR3 DNA sequence: TGTGCCAGCGCGGGACCGAACACTGAAGCTTTCTTT. Filled out from reference TRBV28 and TRBJ1-1, the complete variable domain reads DVKVTQSSRYLVKRTGEKVFLECVQDMDHENMFWYRQDPGLGLRLIYFSYDVKMKEKGDIPEGYSVSREKKERFSLILESASTNQTSMYLCASAGPNTEAFFGQGTRLTVV.

The chain carries TRBV6-6 and TRBJ2-5; 8 bases line up with TRBD2. This CDR3 is 15 amino acids long. CDR1 is MNHNY and CDR2 is SVGAGI in the germline V gene (reference sequence). Losses at the gene ends were 5 bases for V and 4 bases for J; bases not matched to a gene: 9. The DNA of the CDR3 is TGTGCCAGCAGTGACCCGGGGGGGGCGGTAGAGACCCAGTACTTC. This codes for CASSDPGGAVETQYF.